Below are 16 T cell receptor beta chains sequenced from a single sample in a study of cytomegalovirus exposure and HLA in healthy donors. This PCR relied on a set of 60 Vbeta primers and 13 Jbeta primers. Profiled with immunoSEQ multiplex PCR; TCRdb holds only in-frame clones, not every one. The sample gives approximately 59,000 clones, approximately 64% of which show up once; less than 20% is in the top ten. The sequencing input was PBMCs. These receptors were collected from a man in his forties or fifties in good health and CMV-seropositive.

This rearrangement joins TRBV14 to TRBJ2-5; D not resolved. Trimming left V 8 bases short and J 2 bases short, with 18 bases between. The length of the CDR3 is 15 residues. Germline CDR1 is SGHDN and CDR2 is FVKESK. The CDR3, as DNA: TGTGCCAGCGGCGGTCTCGGCATGGGTCAAGAGACCCAGTACTTC. It specifies CASGGLGMGQETQYF.

In this sample, this clone turned up many times. The CDR3 loop reads CASSGLSGGVDTDTQYF. CDR3 coding DNA: TGTGCCAGCAGTGGGCTTAGCGGGGGGGTTGACACAGATACGCAGTATTTT. This chain uses TRBV25-1 with TRBJ2-3; 11 bases line up with TRBD2. This CDR3 spans 17 amino acids. CDR1 MGHDK and CDR2 SYGVNS come from the germline V gene. After removal of 4 bases from V and 2 bases from J, the junction contained 8 bases not matched to a gene.

In its sample, this clone was seen once. The chain couples TRBV5-4 to TRBJ2-3; possibly TRBD1 for D (6 bases). The CDR3 totals 12 residues. Germline CDR1 SGHNT, CDR2 YYREEE (reference sequence). V was shortened by 4 bases and J by 8 bases, with 11 bases between the two germline ends. The CDR3 coding sequence is TGTGCCAGCAGCCAAGGGACACCTACGCAGTATTTT. It encodes CASSQGTPTQYF. Drawing the rest from reference TRBV5-4 and TRBJ2-3, the complete variable domain is ETGVTQSPTHLIKTRGQQVTLRCSSQSGHNTVSWYQQALGQGPQFIFQYYREEENGRGNFPPRFSGLQFPNYSSELNVNALELDDSALYLCASSQGTPTQYFGPGTRLTVL.

This clone was seen only a few times. The chain is built from TRBV19 and TRBJ2-5; 7 bases match TRBD1. CDR3 length equals 15 residues. Looked up from germline, CDR1 is LNHDA and CDR2 is SQIVND (reference sequence). With V trimmed by 1 base and J by 2 bases, 4 bases remained unmatched. CDR3 residues: CASSIGARGQETQYF. CDR3 nucleotides: TGTGCCAGTAGTATAGGCGCCAGGGGGCAAGAGACCCAGTACTTC.

This chain connects TRBV9 to TRBJ2-3; 9 positions agree with TRBD2. This CDR3 comprises 20 residues. The germline V gene has CDR1 SGDLS and CDR2 YYNGEE. Unmatched junction bases numbered 20, after V lost 3 bases and J lost 3 bases. The CDR3 DNA reads as TGTGCCAGCAGCGCCGACCCCGGAGGCGGCGGGGGGGCCAGAACAGATACGCAGTATTTT. Translated: CASSADPGGGGGARTDTQYF.

This chain uses TRBV6-5 with TRBJ1-5; 11 positions match TRBD1. The CDR3 is made up of 15 amino acids. Per the germline V gene, CDR1 is MNHEY and CDR2 is SVGAGI. V lost 10 bases to trimming and J lost 1 base; unmatched junction nucleotides: 6. As DNA, the CDR3 is TGTGCCACCCGGGACAGGGGGGGAAGCAATCAGCCCCAGCATTTT. It yields the protein CATRDRGGSNQPQHF.

The V gene is TRBV13, the J gene TRBJ2-1, with 8 bases that match TRBD1. Germline V CDR1 and CDR2: PRHDT, FYEKMQ (reference sequence). CDR3 length: 14 residues. V lost 0 bases, J lost 6 bases, and 1 base stayed unmatched. The CDR3 protein is CASSLGTGANEQFF. CDR3 sequence (DNA): TGTGCCAGCAGCTTAGGGACAGGGGCCAATGAGCAGTTCTTC.

This clone was observed a few times. This chain uses TRBV9 with TRBJ2-1, with D maybe TRBD2 (5 bases). CDR3 length: 14 amino acids. Deletions cut 2 bases from V and 8 bases from J, with 14 bases between. Germline assignment: CDR1 SGDLS and CDR2 YYNGEE. CDR3 DNA: TGTGCCAGCAGCGTTACTAGAGCTAGGGATGAGCAGTTCTTC. Its translation is CASSVTRARDEQFF.

This clone was counted a few times. The chain couples TRBV6-5 to TRBJ1-4, with D maybe TRBD1 (5 bases). The germline CDR1 and CDR2 sequences are MNHEY and SVGAGI. V was pared by 5 bases and J by 7 bases, with 14 bases between. The CDR3 is 14 amino acids. The CDR3 DNA is TGTGCCAGCAGTACAACGCAGGGATTTGAAAAACTGTTTTTT. It is translated as CASSTTQGFEKLFF.

This chain joins TRBV19 and TRBJ2-6; D unclear. This CDR3 spans 16 amino acids. Germline V gene data show CDR1 as LNHDA and CDR2 as SQIVND (reference sequence). Trimming pared 6 bases from V and 0 bases from J, leaving 12 bases between. CDR3 region: CASSPPRSSGANVLTF. The CDR3 DNA sequence: TGTGCCAGTAGCCCCCCACGTAGCTCTGGGGCCAACGTCCTGACTTTC.

This chain uses TRBV15 with TRBJ2-5; 9 positions agree with TRBD1. CDR3 length: 15 amino acids. Germline trimming cut 2 bases from V and 4 bases from J; bases unmatched to any gene: 5. CDR1 is LNHNV, CDR2 YYDKDF, per germline (reference sequence). CDR3 sequence: CATSRNWTGVETQYF. The CDR3 DNA is TGTGCCACCAGCAGAAACTGGACAGGGGTAGAGACCCAGTACTTC.

The rearrangement uses TRBV5-5 and TRBJ2-2; 12 bases are a match to TRBD2. The germline CDR1 and CDR2 sequences are SGHKS and YYEKEE (reference sequence). J lost 2 bases, V lost 5 bases, and 4 bases had no gene match. The CDR3 has 16 amino acids. CDR3 protein: CASRAGLAGNTGELFF. In nucleotides, the CDR3 is TGTGCCAGCAGAGCGGGACTAGCGGGTAACACCGGGGAGCTGTTTTTT.

This clone was seen at least ten times. The chain is built from TRBV5-4 and TRBJ1-1; a possible D gene is TRBD1 (6 bases). The ends were cut back, 5 bases at V and 0 bases at J, with 11 bases in the middle. Germline values: CDR1 SGHNT, CDR2 YYREEE (reference sequence). CDR3 length: 14 amino acids. CDR3 in DNA: TGTGCCAGCAGTTCGCCAGGGGTGAACACTGAAGCTTTCTTT. Its protein is CASSSPGVNTEAFF.

V usage is TRBV2 and J usage is TRBJ2-1; 11 bases match TRBD2. The CDR3 is 15 residues long. Losses at the gene ends were 6 bases for V and 4 bases for J; bases not matched to a gene: 5. CDR1 and CDR2 (germline): SNHLY, FYNNEI. The CDR3 sequence: CASRVTSGGYNEQFF. DNA of the CDR3: TGTGCCAGCAGGGTTACTAGCGGGGGTTACAATGAGCAGTTCTTC.

The chain carries TRBV5-1 and TRBJ1-4; D gene ambiguous. Trimming took off 3 bases at V and 2 bases at J, with 8 bases between the two ends. Germline V CDR1 and CDR2: SGHRS, YFSETQ. This CDR3 has 14 residues. CDR3 region: CASSSSQTNEKLFF. The CDR3 DNA reads TGCGCCAGCAGCTCCAGTCAGACTAATGAAAAACTGTTTTTT.

This chain joins TRBV30 and TRBJ1-1; D remains unclear. This CDR3 is built from 13 residues. Germline CDR1 reads GTSNPN; CDR2 reads SVGIG (reference sequence). Trimming left V 2 bases short and J 5 bases short, with 12 bases between. CDR3 in DNA: TGTGCCTGGAGTTTGGGTGACGGGACTGAAGCTTTCTTT. Protein sequence: CAWSLGDGTEAFF.